The source of this T cell receptor beta chain is a study of T cells in Graves' hyperthyroidism and ophthalmopathy. This clonotype was observed at least ten times. This CDR3 is built from 13 residues. Germline CDR1 and CDR2: SEHNR and FQNEAQ (reference sequence). The V end was cut by 10 bases, the J end by 2 bases, with 15 bases between. Amplification of TCR beta CDR3 regions was performed using RNA transcripts as template. When the TCR CDR3 underwent first-round RT-PCR, the HTBI primer set was used. MiXCR, applied by TCRdb to the multiplex PCR reads, yields one record per CDR3 protein. The sample carries fewer than 500,000 distinct CDR3 sequences, 14% recorded once.

The clonotype originates from a woman in her twenties or thirties with Graves' ophthalmopathy. This chain links TRBV7-9 with TRBJ2-7; possible D gene TRBD2, 6 bases. Sequencing input: blood. In DNA form, the CDR3 reads TGTGCCACCGGGGGAAGTTTAACCTACGAGCAGTACTTC. Translating gives CATGGSLTYEQYF.